This T cell receptor beta chain was identified during a study of blood T cell repertoires in COVID-19. For the study at large: The samples span acute and convalescent COVID-19 from the United States, Italy and Spain. Sample material is recorded as cDNA or gDNA derived from T cells, B-cell-depleted T cells, or PBMCs.

In the original analysis: By means of reference gene primer amplification, nucleated cell counts were estimated. TCRdb's table, derived via immunoSEQ multiplex PCR, lists solely in-frame clones and lacks some. Clone size and the V and J calls come from that table; the DNA yielded D and trimming. This sample has roughly 120,000 clones; around nine tenths occur once, and the top ten carry 2.1%. While infection was still active, Seattle patients were enrolled and then followed longitudinally. Germline-derived CDR1 and CDR2 are MNHEY and SMNVEV (reference sequence). The length of the CDR3 is 15 residues. Losses at the gene ends were 6 bases for V and 8 bases for J; bases not matched to a gene: 6.

The chain joins TRBV27 to TRBJ2-2; 13 bases agree with TRBD2. This receptor was identified in a man in his fifties with COVID-19, enrolled during active disease. Specimen: peripheral blood. CDR3 coding DNA: TGTGCCAGCAGGCTTGCGGGACTAGCGGGAGGGGAGCTGTTTTTT. Translating it yields CASRLAGLAGGELFF.